This T cell receptor (beta chain) was recovered during a study of long-term antiretroviral therapy in people with HIV. The CDR3 is 15 residues long. Germline lookup yields CDR1 SGHTA and CDR2 FQGTGA. Trimming removed 2 bases from V and 4 bases from J, with 12 bases in between. Of note for this clone: Its specificity is not known.

General observations from the study: Following ART, diversity rose but still fell short of transplant donor controls.

The assay, immunoSEQ v3.0, was run at survey level. Clones were read by immunoSEQ multiplex PCR, and TCRdb kept only the in-frame ones, dropping some. The sample lists fewer than 40,000 clones, around 85% occurring once. This clonotype was sampled from a woman aged 45-60 years with HIV. The chain employs TRBV7-3 and TRBJ2-1; a weak D match, TRBD2 (5 bases). This sample comprised unsorted PBMCs, obtained 1.2 years after starting antiretroviral therapy. CDR3 bases: TGTGCCAGCAGCTTAGGGGTAGCGAGTTACAATGAGCAGTTCTTC. Translated: CASSLGVASYNEQFF.